The 23 T cell receptor beta chains given below trace back to one sample, sequenced in a study of stem cell transplantation in POMP-related autoinflammatory disease. The data were produced by immunoSEQ multiplex PCR, yet TCRdb's version contains in-frame clones alone and is incomplete. The sample records over a thousand clones, 83% being singletons. Source: CD4+ follicular helper T cells (Tfh) from PBMCs, taken before stem cell transplantation. The receptors were sampled from a human donor with POMP-related autoinflammation and immune dysregulation (PRAID).

The rearrangement links TRBV7-6 to TRBJ1-1, with TRBD1 matching 10 bases. The CDR3 is 14 residues long. After removal of 5 bases from V and 1 base from J, the junction contained 1 base not matched to a gene. Germline assignment: CDR1 SGHVS and CDR2 FNYEAQ. Here the CDR3 reads CASSRDRGNTEAFF. CDR3 in DNA: TGTGCCAGCAGCCGGGACAGGGGGAACACTGAAGCTTTCTTT.

V and J are TRBV2 and TRBJ2-2; possible D gene TRBD1, 8 bases. CDR1 and CDR2 (germline): SNHLY, FYNNEI. Trimming stripped 5 bases from V and 0 bases from J, with 13 bases between. The CDR3 runs to 16 residues. The CDR3 DNA reads as TGTGCCAGCAGTTTTACAGGGGGGGCGAACACCGGGGAGCTGTTTTTT. Protein product: CASSFTGGANTGELFF.

The V and J genes are TRBV7-8 and TRBJ1-5; D unclear. The germline gives CDR1 SGHVS, CDR2 FQNEAQ. Trimming stripped 3 bases from V and 0 bases from J, with 12 bases between. There are 16 residues in the CDR3. The CDR3 coding sequence is TGTGCCAGCAGCTTGGGCAGTCAGTATAGCAATCAGCCCCAGCATTTT. Translating gives CASSLGSQYSNQPQHF. The variable domain in full, with the rest retrieved from reference TRBV7-8 and TRBJ1-5, is GAGVSQSPRYKVAKRGQDVALRCDPISGHVSLFWYQQALGQGPEFLTYFQNEAQLDKSGLPSDRFFAERPEGSVSTLKIQRTQQEDSAVYLCASSLGSQYSNQPQHFGDGTRLSIL.

The CDR3 is CAWSAQMETQYF. The CDR3 nucleotides are TGTGCCTGGAGTGCCCAGATGGAGACCCAGTACTTC. The rearrangement links TRBV30 to TRBJ2-5, with D uncertain. V was pared by 1 base and J by 5 bases, with 8 bases between. CDR1 and CDR2 (germline): GTSNPN, SVGIG (reference sequence). The CDR3 is 12 amino acids.

The chain carries TRBV19 and TRBJ1-1, with a possible D match to TRBD1 (5 bases). CDR1 is LNHDA and CDR2 is SQIVND in the germline V gene (reference sequence). The length of the CDR3 is 17 residues. Trimming took off 4 bases at V and 2 bases at J, with 20 bases between the two ends. For the CDR3, the DNA is TGTGCCAGTAGTAAGTGGGGACCAGGGAAGGAAAACACTGAAGCTTTCTTT. Translating gives CASSKWGPGKENTEAFF.

This clone has just one count. The chain has TRBV19 and TRBJ1-5, with TRBD1 matching 7 bases. CDR1 LNHDA and CDR2 SQIVND come from the germline V gene (reference sequence). The CDR3 is 15 residues long. With V trimmed by 9 bases and J by 0 bases, 8 bases remained unmatched. The DNA of the CDR3 is TGTGCCAGCCAAGGAGGGACAGCTAGCAATCAGCCCCAGCATTTT. Amino acids: CASQGGTASNQPQHF.

The chain joins TRBV2 to TRBJ1-6; 8 bases fit TRBD1. After removal of 6 bases from V and 3 bases from J, the junction contained 7 bases not matched to a gene. This CDR3 has 16 residues. CDR1 is SNHLY, CDR2 FYNNEI, per germline. CDR3 residues: CASSVDRGFYNSPLHF. DNA for the CDR3: TGTGCCAGCAGCGTCGACAGGGGATTCTATAATTCACCCCTCCACTTT.

The rearrangement uses TRBV11-2 and TRBJ2-7; D not certain. With 0 bases removed from V and 2 bases from J, the gap between germline ends came to 8 bases. Germline loops: CDR1 SGHAT, CDR2 FQNNGV. The CDR3 consists of 14 residues. CDR3 loop: CASSLDRSPYEQYF. CDR3 sequence (DNA): TGTGCCAGCAGCTTAGATCGGTCACCCTACGAGCAGTACTTC. Looking up the rest from reference TRBV11-2 and TRBJ2-7 gives the full variable domain: EAGVAQSPRYKIIEKRQSVAFWCNPISGHATLYWYQQILGQGPKLLIQFQNNGVVDDSQLPKDRFSAERLKGVDSTLKIQPAKLEDSAVYLCASSLDRSPYEQYFGPGTRLTVT.

The gene calls are TRBV18 and TRBJ2-1, with a tentative D call TRBD2 (6 bases). The CDR3 consists of 18 residues. Per the germline V gene, CDR1 is KGHSH and CDR2 is LQKENI. Trimming shortened V by 3 bases and J by 1 base, and 19 bases separated the two germline ends. CDR3 protein: CASSPDPGGPISYNEQFF. Here the CDR3 DNA reads TGTGCCAGCTCACCTGACCCTGGAGGGCCGATTTCCTACAATGAGCAGTTCTTC.

Here the CDR3 DNA reads TGTGCCAGCAGTCCCACAGGGATCGGAGGAAACACTGAAGCTTTCTTT. Protein product: CASSPTGIGGNTEAFF. This rearrangement joins TRBV28 to TRBJ1-1, with a tentative D call TRBD1 (6 bases). Germline V gene sequence: CDR1 MDHEN, CDR2 SYDVKM. There are 16 residues in the CDR3. V lost 5 bases and J 2 bases, leaving 18 bases between the germline ends.

This clone was detected only once. The chain uses TRBV14 and TRBJ1-6; 10 bases agree with TRBD1. Germline CDR1 SGHDN, CDR2 FVKESK. The CDR3 is 14 residues long. Trimming cost V 6 bases and J 8 bases; bases outside gene matches: 4. CDR3 DNA: TGTGCCAGCAGTTTCGGACAGGGGGATTCACCCCTCCACTTT. Its translation: CASSFGQGDSPLHF.

V is TRBV11-2 and J is TRBJ2-7; a weak D match, TRBD2 (6 bases). The length of the CDR3 is 12 residues. Per germline, CDR1 SGHAT and CDR2 FQNNGV. Trimming left V 5 bases short and J 7 bases short, with 12 bases between. CDR3 sequence (DNA): TGTGCCAGCAGCCAAGACGCGGGGGAGCAGTACTTC. As protein: CASSQDAGEQYF.

V and J are TRBV19 and TRBJ1-5; D gene ambiguous. The CDR3 has 13 residues. Germline V gene sequence: CDR1 LNHDA, CDR2 SQIVND (reference sequence). Trimming left V 4 bases short and J 1 base short, with 5 bases between. CDR3 residues: CASSSGSNQPQHF. Written as DNA, the CDR3 is TGTGCCAGTAGTAGTGGCAGCAATCAGCCCCAGCATTTT.

This chain uses TRBV6-1 with TRBJ1-2, with D unresolved. This CDR3 is 14 amino acids long. CDR1 and CDR2 (germline): MNHNS, SASEGT. The V end lost 0 bases, the J end lost 1 base, and 6 bases lay between the germline ends. In nucleotides, the CDR3 is TGTGCCAGCAGTGAAGCCCGGTTTAACTATGGCTACACCTTC. It encodes CASSEARFNYGYTF.

V is TRBV5-1 and J is TRBJ1-2; TRBD1 agrees at 7 bases. The CDR3 extends over 15 amino acids. The V gene's germline CDR1 is SGHRS and CDR2 YFSETQ. Trimming took 0 bases from V and 3 from J; bases not matched to a gene: 5. CDR3 in amino acids: CASSLGQGSHYGYTF. CDR3 bases: TGCGCCAGCAGCTTGGGACAGGGCAGTCACTATGGCTACACCTTC. Filled out from reference TRBV5-1 and TRBJ1-2, the complete variable domain reads KAGVTQTPRYLIKTRGQQVTLSCSPISGHRSVSWYQQTPGQGLQFLFEYFSETQRNKGNFPGRFSGRQFSNSRSEMNVSTLELGDSALYLCASSLGQGSHYGYTFGSGTRLTVV.

This sequence joins TRBV5-1 and TRBJ2-1; the D is unclear. The CDR3 covers 15 residues. Trimming cost V 4 bases and J 8 bases, with 19 bases left between them. Germline-derived CDR1 and CDR2 are SGHRS and YFSETQ. The CDR3 sequence is CASSPSVALGHEQFF. Written as DNA, the CDR3 is TGCGCCAGCAGCCCTAGTGTGGCCCTAGGCCATGAGCAGTTCTTC.

The V gene is TRBV6-6, the J gene TRBJ2-1, with 10 bases fitting TRBD2. The CDR3 extends over 14 amino acids. The germline CDR1 and CDR2 sequences are MNHNY and SVGAGI (reference sequence). V lost 5 bases, J lost 9 bases, and 7 bases stayed unmatched. The CDR3 spells CASSTAGGPGEQFF. DNA of the CDR3: TGTGCCAGCAGTACAGCGGGAGGGCCGGGTGAGCAGTTCTTC.

The chain combines TRBV29-1 with TRBJ1-4, with 11 bases lining up with TRBD1. Germline V CDR1 and CDR2: SQVTM, ANQGSEA. V shed 3 bases, J shed 5 bases, and the junction held 2 bases outside the gene matches. The CDR3 totals 14 residues. The CDR3 protein is CSVEDRGLNEKLFF. DNA for the CDR3: TGCAGCGTTGAGGACAGGGGGCTAAATGAAAAACTGTTTTTT.

The chain couples TRBV19 to TRBJ1-2, with TRBD1 as a possible D gene (6 bases). Germline loops: CDR1 LNHDA, CDR2 SQIVND (reference sequence). The CDR3 extends over 16 amino acids. V lost 8 bases to trimming and J lost 4 bases, with 23 bases between them. CDR3 nucleotide sequence: TGTGCCAGTCTACGACCGGGACACTCCCTTGGCTATGGCTACACCTTC. Its translation is CASLRPGHSLGYGYTF.

The V gene is TRBV6-1, the J gene TRBJ1-6; TRBD1 might be the D (6 bases). Germline V gives CDR1 MNHNS, CDR2 SASEGT. Deletions cut 4 bases from V and 8 bases from J, with 21 bases between. The CDR3 loop spans 17 amino acids. CDR3 region: CASSALQGPGFHSPLHF. CDR3 bases: TGTGCCAGCAGTGCACTACAGGGCCCAGGCTTCCATTCACCCCTCCACTTT.

The V gene is TRBV28, the J gene TRBJ2-2; no definite D call. This CDR3 region has 14 residues. The germline V gene encodes CDR1 MDHEN and CDR2 SYDVKM. Trimming shortened V by 6 bases and J by 0 bases, and 8 bases separated the two germline ends. CDR3 nucleotides: TGTGCCAGCAGAAGGCAGTCGAACACCGGGGAGCTGTTTTTT. This codes for CASRRQSNTGELFF.

The rearrangement links TRBV27 to TRBJ2-2; D is perhaps TRBD1 (6 bases). The germline gives CDR1 MNHEY, CDR2 SMNVEV (reference sequence). The CDR3 has 15 residues. V was shortened by 5 bases and J by 2 bases, with 12 bases between the two germline ends. In DNA, the CDR3 is TGTGCCAGCAGTCGTCCAGGGGCAAACACCGGGGAGCTGTTTTTT. Its translation: CASSRPGANTGELFF.

The CDR3 here is CASSERTSVFYEQYF. In nucleotides, the CDR3 is TGTGCCAGCAGTGAAAGGACTAGCGTTTTCTACGAGCAGTACTTC. The chain recombines TRBV6-1 with TRBJ2-7; 9 bases are a match to TRBD2. This CDR3 has 15 residues. CDR1 and CDR2 (germline): MNHNS, SASEGT. V was pared by 2 bases and J by 3 bases, with 5 bases of the junction left unmatched.